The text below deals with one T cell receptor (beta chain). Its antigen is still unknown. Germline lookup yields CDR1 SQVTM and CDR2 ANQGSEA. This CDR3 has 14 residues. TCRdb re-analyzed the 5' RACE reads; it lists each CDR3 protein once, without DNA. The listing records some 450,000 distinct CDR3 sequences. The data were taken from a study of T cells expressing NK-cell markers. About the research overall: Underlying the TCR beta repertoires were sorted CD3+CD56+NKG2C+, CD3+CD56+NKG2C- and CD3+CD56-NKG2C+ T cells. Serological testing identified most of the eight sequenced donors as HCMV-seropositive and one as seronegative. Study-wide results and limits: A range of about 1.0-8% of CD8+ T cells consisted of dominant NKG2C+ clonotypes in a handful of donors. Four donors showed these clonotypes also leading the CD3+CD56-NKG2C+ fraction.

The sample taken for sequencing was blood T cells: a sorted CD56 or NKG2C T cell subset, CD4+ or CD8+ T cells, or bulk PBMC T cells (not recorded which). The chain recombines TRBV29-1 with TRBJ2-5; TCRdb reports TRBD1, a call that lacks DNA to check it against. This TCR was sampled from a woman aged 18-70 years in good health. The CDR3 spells CSVGKQGLQETQYF.